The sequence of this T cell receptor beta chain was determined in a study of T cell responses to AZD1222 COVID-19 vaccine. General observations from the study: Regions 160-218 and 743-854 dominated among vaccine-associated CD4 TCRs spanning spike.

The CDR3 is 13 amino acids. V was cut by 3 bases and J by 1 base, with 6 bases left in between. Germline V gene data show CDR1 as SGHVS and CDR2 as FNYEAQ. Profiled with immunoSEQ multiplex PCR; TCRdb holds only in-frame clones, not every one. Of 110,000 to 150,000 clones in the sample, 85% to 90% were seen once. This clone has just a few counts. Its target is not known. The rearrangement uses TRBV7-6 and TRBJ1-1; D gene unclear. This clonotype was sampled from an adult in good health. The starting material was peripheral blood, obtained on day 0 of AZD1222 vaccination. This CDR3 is CASSLAPNTEAFF. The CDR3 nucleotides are TGTGCCAGCAGCTTGGCTCCGAACACTGAAGCTTTCTTT. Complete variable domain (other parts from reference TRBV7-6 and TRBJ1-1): GAGVSQSPRYKVTKRGQDVALRCDPISGHVSLYWYRQALGQGPEFLTYFNYEAQQDKSGLPNDRFSAERPEGSISTLTIQRTEQRDSAMYRCASSLAPNTEAFFGQGTRLTVV.